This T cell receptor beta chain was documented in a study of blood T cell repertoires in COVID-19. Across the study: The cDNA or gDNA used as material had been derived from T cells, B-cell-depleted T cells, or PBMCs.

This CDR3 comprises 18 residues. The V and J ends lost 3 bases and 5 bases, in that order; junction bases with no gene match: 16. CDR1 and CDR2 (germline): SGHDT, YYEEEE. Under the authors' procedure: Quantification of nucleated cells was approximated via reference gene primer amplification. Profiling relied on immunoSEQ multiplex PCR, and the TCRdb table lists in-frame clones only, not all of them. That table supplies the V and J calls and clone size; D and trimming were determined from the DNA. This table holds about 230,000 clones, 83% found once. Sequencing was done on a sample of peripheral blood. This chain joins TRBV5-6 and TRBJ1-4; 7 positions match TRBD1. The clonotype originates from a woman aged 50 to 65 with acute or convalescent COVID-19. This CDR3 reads CASSYYRGTPTRNEKLFF. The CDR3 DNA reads TGTGCCAGCAGCTATTACAGGGGAACACCCACTCGGAATGAAAAACTGTTTTTT. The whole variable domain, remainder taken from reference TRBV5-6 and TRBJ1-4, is DAGVTQSPTHLIKTRGQQVTLRCSPKSGHDTVSWYQQALGQGPQFIFQYYEEEERQRGNFPDRFSGHQFPNYSSELNVNALLLGDSALYLCASSYYRGTPTRNEKLFFGSGTQLSVL.